This paragraph reports one T cell receptor (beta chain). This CDR3 has 19 residues. V trimming: 3 bases; J trimming: 1 base; junction bases outside the gene matches: 15. Germline V CDR1 and CDR2: MGHRA, YSYEKL. The sample originates from a study of blood T cell repertoires in COVID-19. About the research overall: Sites in the United States, Italy and Spain provided acute and convalescent COVID-19 samples.

Repertoires were generated with immunoSEQ multiplex PCR, while TCRdb's copy carries only in-frame clones and drops some. The data contain some 250,000 clones, 70% to 90% of them singletons. The source of this sequence is a man aged 18 to 35 who had recovered from COVID-19. The chain couples TRBV4-1 to TRBJ1-5, with TRBD1 matching 7 bases. Specimen: PBMCs or T cells enriched from blood (not recorded which). The CDR3 sequence: CASSQGRLKGARSNQPQHF. The CDR3 bases are TGCGCCAGCAGCCAGGGCCGACTAAAGGGGGCGCGAAGCAATCAGCCCCAGCATTTT.